The rows below give T cell receptor beta chains drawn from one sample of a study of T cell repertoires in cytomegalovirus infection. These receptors lack a known antigen. TCRdb itself ran the reads through MiXCR, one entry per CDR3 protein. The data hold some 920,000 distinct CDR3 sequences, with roughly a third observed a single time. This specimen consisted of cultured CD8+ T cells from PBMCs, obtained from culture after CMV antigen stimulation. These receptors were taken from a human donor in good health (CMV status not recorded). Some clones in this sample may be carry-over from other donors' samples. Each CDR3 is given without its conserved first and last residue. The order of the fields is J gene, V gene, D gene, CDR3 protein. The D gene is left open where the match is weak.

J: TRBJ2-2; V: TRBV24-1; D: TRBD1; CDR3: ATSDLGQGNNTGELF
J: TRBJ2-2; V: TRBV28; D: -; CDR3: ASNSAIDRPSSPVNTGELF
J: TRBJ2-1; V: TRBV12-5; D: -; CDR3: ASGFPSVDNEQF
J: TRBJ1-6; V: TRBV20-1; D: -; CDR3: SAKQGSNSPLH
J: TRBJ1-4; V: TRBV4-2; D: -; CDR3: ASRGRRGRDEKLF
J: TRBJ2-5; V: TRBV7-9; D: TRBD2; CDR3: ASTPGREQETQY
J: TRBJ2-1; V: TRBV7-8; D: TRBD1; CDR3: ASSYRLIRQGEDNEQF
J: TRBJ2-7; V: TRBV4-1; D: TRBD1; CDR3: ASSQVGTAYEQY
J: TRBJ2-1; V: TRBV7-9; D: -; CDR3: ASSEVRNEQF
J: TRBJ2-2; V: TRBV6-1; D: TRBD1; CDR3: GSTDRGPNTGELF
J: TRBJ1-1; V: TRBV3-1; D: -; CDR3: ASSPPRTVNTEAF
J: TRBJ2-1; V: TRBV4-1; D: TRBD2; CDR3: ASSRATGGTEQF
J: TRBJ1-2; V: TRBV5-4; D: -; CDR3: ASSLKREVRDLGYT
J: TRBJ1-2; V: TRBV7-9; D: -; CDR3: ASSSPQEEQGGGYT
J: TRBJ2-7; V: TRBV6-1; D: -; CDR3: ASSEAGFLTYEQY
J: TRBJ1-2; V: TRBV7-8; D: TRBD1; CDR3: ASSYDISGGFYGYT
J: TRBJ2-3; V: TRBV27; D: -; CDR3: ASSLQERLFTDTQY
J: TRBJ2-6; V: TRBV7-9; D: -; CDR3: ASPQGGPSGANVLT
J: TRBJ2-5; V: TRBV11-2; D: TRBD1; CDR3: ASSVRQGALEETQY
J: TRBJ2-7; V: TRBV6-6; D: -; CDR3: ASSPLLRDEQY
J: TRBJ2-2; V: TRBV6-5; D: TRBD1; CDR3: ASSYSGWGTVLTGELF
J: TRBJ1-6; V: TRBV10-3; D: TRBD1; CDR3: AISKNQPTGGIYSPLH
J: TRBJ1-4; V: TRBV7-6; D: -; CDR3: ASSPRGRTNEKLF
J: TRBJ2-1; V: TRBV19; D: TRBD1; CDR3: ASSRQGVYNEQF
J: TRBJ2-7; V: TRBV11-1; D: -; CDR3: ASSSSGNHYEQY
J: TRBJ2-1; V: TRBV11-2; D: TRBD1; CDR3: ASSFTGGQGLSPNNEQF
J: TRBJ2-3; V: TRBV4-2; D: -; CDR3: ASSQDWLAGDTQY
J: TRBJ1-5; V: TRBV5-5; D: -; CDR3: ASSLWRVPRGDQPQH
J: TRBJ2-3; V: TRBV2; D: TRBD1; CDR3: ASLHRGNTQY
J: TRBJ2-1; V: TRBV14; D: -; CDR3: ASSQGDTRRSEQF
J: TRBJ2-7; V: TRBV10-3; D: TRBD1; CDR3: AITVDRGGDEQY
J: TRBJ1-3; V: TRBV15; D: -; CDR3: ATSPSHTTGNTIY
J: TRBJ1-1; V: TRBV6-6; D: TRBD1; CDR3: AGKTGWDTEAF
J: TRBJ1-4; V: TRBV2; D: -; CDR3: ASRPTGGEGKKLF
J: TRBJ1-5; V: TRBV9; D: -; CDR3: ASSEEGGGQPQH
J: TRBJ2-1; V: TRBV5-5; D: -; CDR3: ASSEWDTTYNEQF
J: TRBJ1-1; V: TRBV4-1; D: -; CDR3: ASSQGSYTEAF
J: TRBJ1-2; V: TRBV27; D: -; CDR3: ASSLLGTSYGYT
J: TRBJ2-7; V: TRBV5-1; D: TRBD2; CDR3: ASSSGFTTRLAGGYEQY
J: TRBJ2-7; V: TRBV7-9; D: -; CDR3: ASSLAPHEQY
J: TRBJ2-2; V: TRBV6-6; D: -; CDR3: ASTLARTGELF
J: TRBJ2-7; V: TRBV9; D: -; CDR3: ASSPNPTSFHEQY
J: TRBJ2-2; V: TRBV14; D: -; CDR3: ASSLLASRTGELF
J: TRBJ2-7; V: TRBV7-9; D: TRBD2; CDR3: ASSFGGAYEQY
J: TRBJ1-5; V: TRBV6-2/TRBV6-3; D: TRBD1; CDR3: ASSLTNRDRSYSNQPQH
J: TRBJ2-2; V: TRBV10-2; D: TRBD2; CDR3: ASSAGGGLNTGELF
J: TRBJ2-1; V: TRBV11-1; D: TRBD2; CDR3: ASTLGGYEQF
J: TRBJ2-2; V: TRBV5-4; D: -; CDR3: AIIPAGGNTGELF
J: TRBJ2-1; V: TRBV11-2; D: TRBD2; CDR3: ASSSAPAGDYNEQF
J: TRBJ2-4; V: TRBV18; D: TRBD2; CDR3: ASSPSQRREGKNIQY
J: TRBJ2-3; V: TRBV7-8; D: -; CDR3: ASSLGLIGQY
J: TRBJ1-3; V: TRBV7-7; D: TRBD1; CDR3: ASSPLQGSSGNTIY
J: TRBJ1-1; V: TRBV14; D: -; CDR3: ASSQEGPGTNEAF
J: TRBJ1-4; V: TRBV6-8; D: TRBD1; CDR3: ASSFLGQGPEKLF
J: TRBJ2-6; V: TRBV7-6; D: -; CDR3: ASSLVAEVASGANVLT
J: TRBJ1-3; V: TRBV4-3; D: -; CDR3: ASSQDYWGNGNTIY
J: TRBJ2-1; V: TRBV7-2; D: TRBD1; CDR3: ASSLDPTGYNEQF
J: TRBJ2-3; V: TRBV7-9; D: TRBD2; CDR3: ASSFHSGGKTDTQY
J: TRBJ1-1; V: TRBV12-3/TRBV12-4; D: -; CDR3: ASSSQEGPNTEAF